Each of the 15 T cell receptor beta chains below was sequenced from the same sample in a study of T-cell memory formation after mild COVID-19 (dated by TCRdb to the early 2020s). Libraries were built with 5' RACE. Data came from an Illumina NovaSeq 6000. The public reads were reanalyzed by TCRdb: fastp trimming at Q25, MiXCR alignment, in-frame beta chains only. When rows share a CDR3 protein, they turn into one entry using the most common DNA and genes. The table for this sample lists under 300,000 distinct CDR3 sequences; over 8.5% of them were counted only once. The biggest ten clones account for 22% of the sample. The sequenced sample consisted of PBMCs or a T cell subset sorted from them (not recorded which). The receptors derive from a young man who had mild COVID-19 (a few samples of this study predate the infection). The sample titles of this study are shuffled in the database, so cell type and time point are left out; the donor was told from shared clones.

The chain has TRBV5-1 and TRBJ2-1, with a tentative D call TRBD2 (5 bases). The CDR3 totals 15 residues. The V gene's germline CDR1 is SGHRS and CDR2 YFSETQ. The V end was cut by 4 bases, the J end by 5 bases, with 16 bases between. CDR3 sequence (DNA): TGCGCCAGCAGCGTTGGGCTAGCTCAGAACAATGAGCAGTTCTTC. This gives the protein CASSVGLAQNNEQFF. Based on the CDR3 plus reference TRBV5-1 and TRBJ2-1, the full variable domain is KAGVTQTPRYLIKTRGQQVTLSCSPISGHRSVSWYQQTPGQGLQFLFEYFSETQRNKGNFPGRFSGRQFSNSRSEMNVSTLELGDSALYLCASSVGLAQNNEQFFGPGTRLTVL.

This CDR3 reads CASSLALNGQETQYF. DNA of the CDR3: TGCGCCAGCAGCTTGGCCTTGAACGGCCAAGAGACCCAGTACTTC. The chain is built from TRBV5-1 and TRBJ2-5; D unresolved. Germline V CDR1 and CDR2: SGHRS, YFSETQ. The CDR3 sequence is 15 residues long. V was cut by 0 bases and J by 1 base, with 10 bases left in between.

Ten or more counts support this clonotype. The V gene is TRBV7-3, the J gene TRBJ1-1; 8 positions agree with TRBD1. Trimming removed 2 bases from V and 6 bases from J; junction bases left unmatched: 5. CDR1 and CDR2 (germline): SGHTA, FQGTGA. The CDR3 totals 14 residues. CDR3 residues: CASSLDRGRSEAFF. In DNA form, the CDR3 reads TGTGCCAGCAGCTTAGACAGGGGCAGATCTGAAGCTTTCTTT.

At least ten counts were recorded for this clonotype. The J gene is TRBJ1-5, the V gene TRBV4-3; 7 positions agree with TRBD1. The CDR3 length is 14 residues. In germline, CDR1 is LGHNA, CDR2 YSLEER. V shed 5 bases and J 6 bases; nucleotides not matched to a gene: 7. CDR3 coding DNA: TGCGCCAGCAGCTACCGACAGGGTGGTCAGCCCCAGCATTTT. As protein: CASSYRQGGQPQHF.

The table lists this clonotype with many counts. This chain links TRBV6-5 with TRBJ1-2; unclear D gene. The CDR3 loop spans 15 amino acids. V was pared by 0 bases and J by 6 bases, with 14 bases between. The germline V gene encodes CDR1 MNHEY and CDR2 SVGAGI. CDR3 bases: TGTGCCAGCAGTTACTCCCTCGGAGGGCTGGATGGCTACACCTTC. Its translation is CASSYSLGGLDGYTF.

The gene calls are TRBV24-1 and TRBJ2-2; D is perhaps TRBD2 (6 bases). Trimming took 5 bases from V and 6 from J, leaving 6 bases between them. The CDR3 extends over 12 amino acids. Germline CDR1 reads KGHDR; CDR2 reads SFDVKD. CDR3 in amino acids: CATSAGAGELFF. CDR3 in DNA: TGTGCCACCAGTGCGGGGGCCGGGGAGCTGTTTTTT.

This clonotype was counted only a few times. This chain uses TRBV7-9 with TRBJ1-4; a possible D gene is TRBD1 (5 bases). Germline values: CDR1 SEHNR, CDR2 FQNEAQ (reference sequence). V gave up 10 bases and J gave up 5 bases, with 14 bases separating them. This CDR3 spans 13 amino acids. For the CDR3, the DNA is TGTGCCACCCTTCGGGGCTCCAATGAAAAACTGTTTTTT. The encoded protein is CATLRGSNEKLFF.

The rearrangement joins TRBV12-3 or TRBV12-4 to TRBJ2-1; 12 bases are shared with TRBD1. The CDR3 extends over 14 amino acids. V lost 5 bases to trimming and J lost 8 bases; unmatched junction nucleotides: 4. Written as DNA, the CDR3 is TGTGCCAGCAGTCCGGGACAGGGGGCCTATGAGCAGTTCTTC. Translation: CASSPGQGAYEQFF.

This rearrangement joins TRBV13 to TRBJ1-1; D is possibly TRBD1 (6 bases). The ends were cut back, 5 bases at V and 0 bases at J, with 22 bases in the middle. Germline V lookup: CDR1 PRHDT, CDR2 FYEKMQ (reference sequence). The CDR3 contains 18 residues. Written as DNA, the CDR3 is TGTGCCAGCAGCCCCCTCGGGGAAACAGGGAGTATGAACACTGAAGCTTTCTTT. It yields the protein CASSPLGETGSMNTEAFF.

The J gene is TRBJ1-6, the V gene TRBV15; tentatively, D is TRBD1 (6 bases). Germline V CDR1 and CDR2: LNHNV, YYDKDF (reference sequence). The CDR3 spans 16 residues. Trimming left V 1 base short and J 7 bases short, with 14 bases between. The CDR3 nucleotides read TGTGCCACCAGCAGAGCGTTACCTGGGACAAATTCACCCCTCCACTTT. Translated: CATSRALPGTNSPLHF.

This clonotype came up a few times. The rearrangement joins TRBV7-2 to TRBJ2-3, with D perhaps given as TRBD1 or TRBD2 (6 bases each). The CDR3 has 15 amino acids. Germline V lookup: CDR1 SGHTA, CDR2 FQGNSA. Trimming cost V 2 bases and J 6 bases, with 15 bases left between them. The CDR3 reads CASSLWGAEGDTQYF. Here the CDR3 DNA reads TGTGCCAGCAGCTTATGGGGGGCCGAAGGGGATACGCAGTATTTT.

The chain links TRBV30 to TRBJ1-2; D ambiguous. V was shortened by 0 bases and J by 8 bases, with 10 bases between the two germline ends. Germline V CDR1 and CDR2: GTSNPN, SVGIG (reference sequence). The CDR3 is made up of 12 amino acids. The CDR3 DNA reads TGTGCCTGGAGTGTAAACAGAAGAGGCTACACCTTC. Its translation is CAWSVNRRGYTF.

The CDR3 DNA follows: TGCAGCGTTGAATGGGGACAGGGGACGGACACCGGGGAGCTGTTTTTT. Amino acid sequence: CSVEWGQGTDTGELFF. The V and J genes are TRBV29-1 and TRBJ2-2; 10 nucleotides agree with TRBD1. The junction had 6 bases not matched to a gene; V was cut back by 2 bases and J by 3 bases. CDR3 length: 16 amino acids. Germline assignment: CDR1 SQVTM and CDR2 ANQGSEA.

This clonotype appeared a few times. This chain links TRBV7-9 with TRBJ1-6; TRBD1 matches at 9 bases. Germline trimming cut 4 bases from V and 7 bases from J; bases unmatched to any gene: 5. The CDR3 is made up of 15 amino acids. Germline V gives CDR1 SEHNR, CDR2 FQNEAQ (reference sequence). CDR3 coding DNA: TGTGCCAGCAGCTCCTCAGGACAGGGGAATTCACCCCTCCACTTT. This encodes CASSSSGQGNSPLHF.

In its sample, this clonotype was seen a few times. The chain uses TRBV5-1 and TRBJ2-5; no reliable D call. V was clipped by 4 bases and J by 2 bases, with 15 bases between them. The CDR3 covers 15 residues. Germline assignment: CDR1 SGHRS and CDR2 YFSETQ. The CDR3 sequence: CASSAYDGIQETQYF. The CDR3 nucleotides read TGCGCCAGCAGCGCCTACGACGGAATTCAAGAGACCCAGTACTTC. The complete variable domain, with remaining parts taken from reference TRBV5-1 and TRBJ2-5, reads KAGVTQTPRYLIKTRGQQVTLSCSPISGHRSVSWYQQTPGQGLQFLFEYFSETQRNKGNFPGRFSGRQFSNSRSEMNVSTLELGDSALYLCASSAYDGIQETQYFGPGTRLLVL.